One sample yielded the 5 T cell receptor beta chains listed below, sequenced in a study of T-cell reconstitution after alpha-beta-depleted transplantation in children. This sample's TCRbeta library carried unique molecular identifier barcodes. A single record per CDR3 protein comes from TCRdb applying MiXCR to the PCR reads. This table holds about 640,000 distinct CDR3 sequences, over 10% found once. The specimen comprised PBMCs, mostly from graft donor cells, sampled 360 days after TCRalphabeta/CD19-depleted stem cell transplant. The source of these receptors is a male patient younger than 18 who had a stem cell transplant for acute myeloid leukemia, so the T cells may come from the graft donor.

This clonotype was seen at least ten times. The rearrangement joins TRBV12-3 or TRBV12-4 to TRBJ1-3; tentative D call: TRBD1 (5 bases). The CDR3 is 15 amino acids. Deletions cut 2 bases from V and 0 bases from J, with 8 bases between. The CDR3 reads CASSLTGASGNTIYF. CDR3 DNA: TGTGCCAGCAGTTTAACTGGGGCCTCTGGAAACACCATATATTTT.

The chain uses TRBV29-1 and TRBJ2-2, with D possibly being TRBD2 (6 bases). This CDR3 is built from 16 residues. V lost 0 bases and J lost 0, with 11 bases in between. Germline assignment: CDR1 SQVTM and CDR2 ANQGSEA. Here the CDR3 DNA reads TGCAGCGTTGAAGAAGTAGGCGGGACGAACACCGGGGAGCTGTTTTTT. This sequence encodes CSVEEVGGTNTGELFF.

The rearrangement joins TRBV4-2 to TRBJ2-7, with 7 bases lining up with TRBD2. This CDR3 has 15 amino acids. Germline trimming cut 4 bases from V and 7 bases from J; bases unmatched to any gene: 13. Looked up from germline, CDR1 is LGHNA and CDR2 is YNFKEQ. This chain's CDR3 is CASSLSGGIVKEQYF. CDR3 sequence (DNA): TGTGCCAGCAGCCTCTCGGGGGGAATTGTGAAGGAGCAGTACTTC.

A few counts support this clonotype. J is TRBJ2-7 and V is TRBV6-2 or TRBV6-3, with TRBD2 as a possible D gene (6 bases). The germline gives CDR1 MNHEY, CDR2 SVGEGT. The CDR3 extends over 14 amino acids. V was clipped by 6 bases and J by 2 bases, with 14 bases between them. The CDR3 is CASSRSGGPYEQYF. In nucleotides, the CDR3 is TGTGCCAGCAGCCGTAGCGGAGGTCCCTACGAGCAGTACTTC.

This chain links TRBV9 with TRBJ2-2; D call uncertain. The CDR3 spans 17 residues. Trimming pared 3 bases from V and 2 bases from J, leaving 17 bases between. The germline CDR1 and CDR2 sequences are SGDLS and YYNGEE. CDR3 loop: CASSGRWGSANTGELFF. The CDR3 DNA follows: TGTGCCAGCAGCGGACGTTGGGGAAGTGCAAACACCGGGGAGCTGTTTTTT.